This T cell receptor (beta chain) is drawn from a study of blood T cell repertoires in COVID-19. Whole-study context: Samples representing acute and convalescent COVID-19 were sourced from the United States, Italy and Spain. From T cells, B-cell-depleted T cells, or PBMCs came the material, which was cDNA or gDNA.

CDR3 size: 19 residues. V was trimmed by 1 base and J by 0 bases, leaving 18 bases between them. Germline V gene sequence: CDR1 KGHDR, CDR2 SFDVKD. In the study's own analysis: Researchers report that nucleated cell counts were estimated from reference gene primer amplification. This table comes from immunoSEQ multiplex PCR, and its TCRdb copy is limited to in-frame clones, with some not included. Clone size and V and J calls were adopted from that table, with D and trimming inferred from the DNA. The table includes around 170,000 clones, approximately 80% detected once. The sequence was obtained from a human donor in a cohort sampled during active COVID-19. The chain employs TRBV24-1 and TRBJ1-3; weak D call: TRBD1 (5 bases). The sample comprised peripheral blood. The DNA for the CDR3 is TGTGCCACCAGTGATTTACGTTTGAATACAGGATCCTCTGGAAACACCATATATTTT. Protein product: CATSDLRLNTGSSGNTIYF.